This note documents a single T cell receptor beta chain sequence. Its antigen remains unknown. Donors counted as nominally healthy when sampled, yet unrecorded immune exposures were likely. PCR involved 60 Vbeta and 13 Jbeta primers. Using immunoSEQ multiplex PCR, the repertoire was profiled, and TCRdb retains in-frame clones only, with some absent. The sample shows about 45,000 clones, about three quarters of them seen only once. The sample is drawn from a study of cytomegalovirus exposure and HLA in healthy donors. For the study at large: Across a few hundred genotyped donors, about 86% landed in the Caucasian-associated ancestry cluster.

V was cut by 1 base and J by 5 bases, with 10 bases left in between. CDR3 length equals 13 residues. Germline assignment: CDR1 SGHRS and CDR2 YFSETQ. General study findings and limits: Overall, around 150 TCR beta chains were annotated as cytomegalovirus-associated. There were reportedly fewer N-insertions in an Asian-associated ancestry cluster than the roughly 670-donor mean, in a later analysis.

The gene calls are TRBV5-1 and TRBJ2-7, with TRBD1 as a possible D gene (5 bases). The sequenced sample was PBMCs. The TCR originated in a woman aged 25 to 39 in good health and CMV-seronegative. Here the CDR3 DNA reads TGCGCCAGCAGCTTGCGACAGCCCAACGAGCAGTACTTC. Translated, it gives CASSLRQPNEQYF.